This is a list of T cell receptor beta chains from one sample in a study of blood T cell repertoires in COVID-19. Data came from immunoSEQ multiplex PCR; TCRdb stores just in-frame clones and leaves some out. The sample yields hundreds of thousands of clones, roughly 79% seen once. Sequences were obtained from peripheral blood. These receptors were collected from a woman at least 80 years old with COVID-19, enrolled during active disease. Each CDR3 is given without its conserved first and last residue. Each record gives: V gene, J gene, CDR3 protein.

v_gene: TRBV24-1
j_gene: TRBJ1-4
CDR3aa: AAPLGEGDEKLF

v_gene: TRBV4-3
j_gene: TRBJ1-1
CDR3aa: ASSRPGQNTEAF

v_gene: TRBV10-3
j_gene: TRBJ2-7
CDR3aa: AISESPPVSYEQY

v_gene: TRBV15
j_gene: TRBJ2-7
CDR3aa: ATSRDHTASLY

v_gene: TRBV7-6
j_gene: TRBJ2-5
CDR3aa: ASSSSVDSQETQY

v_gene: TRBV6-1
j_gene: TRBJ1-5
CDR3aa: ASSEVAGNQPQH

v_gene: TRBV5-6
j_gene: TRBJ1-2
CDR3aa: ASVGAGREYYGYT

v_gene: TRBV3-1/TRBV3-2
j_gene: TRBJ2-2
CDR3aa: ASSEAGVVGSGELF

v_gene: TRBV30
j_gene: TRBJ1-1
CDR3aa: AWRGYTEAF

v_gene: TRBV2
j_gene: TRBJ1-2
CDR3aa: ASSSTVYGYT

v_gene: TRBV7-2
j_gene: TRBJ1-2
CDR3aa: ASSLRTPGDYGYT

v_gene: TRBV29-1
j_gene: TRBJ1-1
CDR3aa: SVEDRERAFLPLSNTEAF

v_gene: TRBV6-2/TRBV6-3
j_gene: TRBJ2-3
CDR3aa: ASSATGGPTDTQY

v_gene: TRBV9
j_gene: TRBJ2-5
CDR3aa: ASGSGGAPETQY

v_gene: TRBV30
j_gene: TRBJ1-2
CDR3aa: AWSVRVRGTNYGYT

v_gene: TRBV7-6
j_gene: TRBJ2-7
CDR3aa: ASSLGTSLPYEQY

v_gene: TRBV23-1
j_gene: TRBJ1-6
CDR3aa: ASSQPRDRTSPLH

v_gene: TRBV6-5
j_gene: TRBJ2-3
CDR3aa: ASGSWSPGTDTQY

v_gene: TRBV18
j_gene: TRBJ2-7
CDR3aa: ASSPPSQHEQY

v_gene: TRBV6-6
j_gene: TRBJ2-1
CDR3aa: ASSRHNNEQF

v_gene: TRBV14
j_gene: TRBJ1-6
CDR3aa: ASSQGSGGISPLH

v_gene: TRBV5-1
j_gene: TRBJ1-1
CDR3aa: ASSSGDNRGNTEAF

v_gene: TRBV19
j_gene: TRBJ2-5
CDR3aa: ASSGEPSQETQY

v_gene: TRBV4-2
j_gene: TRBJ1-1
CDR3aa: ASSQVGSGIAEAF

v_gene: TRBV18
j_gene: TRBJ1-3
CDR3aa: ASSPGQGSGNTIY

v_gene: TRBV5-1
j_gene: TRBJ2-3
CDR3aa: ASSLKPSGGAGTDTQY

v_gene: TRBV19
j_gene: TRBJ1-3
CDR3aa: ASSTEPRYSGNTIY

v_gene: TRBV19
j_gene: TRBJ2-1
CDR3aa: ASSNLAGSLEDEQF

v_gene: TRBV14
j_gene: TRBJ2-5
CDR3aa: ASSQTRVGETQY

v_gene: TRBV18
j_gene: TRBJ1-2
CDR3aa: ASSPTEGYT

v_gene: TRBV29-1
j_gene: TRBJ2-7
CDR3aa: SVGGLEQY

v_gene: TRBV19
j_gene: TRBJ1-1
CDR3aa: ASSIGPGRNMNTEAF

v_gene: TRBV7-9
j_gene: TRBJ1-2
CDR3aa: ASSRGTHYGYT

v_gene: TRBV5-1
j_gene: TRBJ1-5
CDR3aa: ASSPEGGYSNQPQH

v_gene: TRBV29-1
j_gene: TRBJ2-3
CDR3aa: SVEDTWGLAGVNTQY

v_gene: TRBV6-5
j_gene: TRBJ1-1
CDR3aa: ASNRDWKTEAF

v_gene: TRBV19
j_gene: TRBJ1-5
CDR3aa: ASSTRDQPQH

v_gene: TRBV9
j_gene: TRBJ1-2
CDR3aa: ASSAGGGGGYT

v_gene: TRBV2
j_gene: TRBJ1-1
CDR3aa: ASSETQGWNTEAF

v_gene: TRBV6-5
j_gene: TRBJ1-2
CDR3aa: ASKKTQEFYGYT

v_gene: TRBV15
j_gene: TRBJ2-3
CDR3aa: ATSRETDSQTQY

v_gene: TRBV4-1
j_gene: TRBJ1-2
CDR3aa: ASSPDIIRGSRYGYT

v_gene: TRBV25-1
j_gene: TRBJ1-5
CDR3aa: ASRGYGDQPQH

v_gene: TRBV5-4
j_gene: TRBJ2-7
CDR3aa: ASSVPGTGWNKQY

v_gene: TRBV6-5
j_gene: TRBJ1-1
CDR3aa: ASSGPTEAF

v_gene: TRBV4-2
j_gene: TRBJ2-3
CDR3aa: ASSAETGPVGTDTQY